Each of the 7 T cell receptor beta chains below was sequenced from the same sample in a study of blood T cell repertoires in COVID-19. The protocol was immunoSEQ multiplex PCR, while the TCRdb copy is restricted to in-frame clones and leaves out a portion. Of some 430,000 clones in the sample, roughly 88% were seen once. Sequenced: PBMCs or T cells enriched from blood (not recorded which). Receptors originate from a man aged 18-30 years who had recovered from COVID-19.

The DNA of the CDR3 is TGCGCCAGCAGCTATTCCGGGACAGGGGTTGGGCAGCCCCAGCATTTT. Protein sequence: CASSYSGTGVGQPQHF. V usage is TRBV5-1 and J usage is TRBJ1-5, with 10 positions matching TRBD1. Trimming removed 3 bases from V and 7 bases from J; junction bases left unmatched: 10. The CDR3 contains 16 residues. Germline CDR1 and CDR2: SGHRS and YFSETQ.

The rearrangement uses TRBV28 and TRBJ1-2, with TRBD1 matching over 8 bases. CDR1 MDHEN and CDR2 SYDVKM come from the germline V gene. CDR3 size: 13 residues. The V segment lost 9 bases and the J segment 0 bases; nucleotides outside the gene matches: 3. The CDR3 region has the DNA TGTGCCAGGGGGACAGGAGCTAACTATGGCTACACCTTC. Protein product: CARGTGANYGYTF.

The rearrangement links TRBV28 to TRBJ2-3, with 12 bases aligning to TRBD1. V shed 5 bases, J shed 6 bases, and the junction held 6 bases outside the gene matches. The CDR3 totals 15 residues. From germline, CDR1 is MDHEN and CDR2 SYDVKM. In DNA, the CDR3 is TGTGCCAGCAGTCTCCCGGGACAGGGGGCGGATACGCAGTATTTT. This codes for CASSLPGQGADTQYF.

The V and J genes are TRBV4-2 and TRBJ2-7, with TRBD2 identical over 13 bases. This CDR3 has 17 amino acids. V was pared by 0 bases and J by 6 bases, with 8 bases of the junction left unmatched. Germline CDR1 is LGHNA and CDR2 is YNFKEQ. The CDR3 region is CASSQELIGLAGAEQYF. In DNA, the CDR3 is TGTGCCAGCAGCCAAGAATTAATAGGACTAGCGGGAGCCGAGCAGTACTTC.

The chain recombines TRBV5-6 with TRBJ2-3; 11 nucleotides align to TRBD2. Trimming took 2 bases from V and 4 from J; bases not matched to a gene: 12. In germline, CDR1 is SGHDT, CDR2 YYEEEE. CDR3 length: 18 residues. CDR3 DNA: TGTGCCAGCAGCTTACTAGCGGGGGACCCGGGCGAACCAGATACGCAGTATTTT. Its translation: CASSLLAGDPGEPDTQYF.

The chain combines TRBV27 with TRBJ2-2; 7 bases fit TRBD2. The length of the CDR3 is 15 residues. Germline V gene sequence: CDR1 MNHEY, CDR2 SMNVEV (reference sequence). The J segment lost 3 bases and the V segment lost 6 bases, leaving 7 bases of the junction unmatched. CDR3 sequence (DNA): TGTGCCAGCAGGGGGTATACTAGCGACACCGGGGAGCTGTTTTTT. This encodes CASRGYTSDTGELFF.

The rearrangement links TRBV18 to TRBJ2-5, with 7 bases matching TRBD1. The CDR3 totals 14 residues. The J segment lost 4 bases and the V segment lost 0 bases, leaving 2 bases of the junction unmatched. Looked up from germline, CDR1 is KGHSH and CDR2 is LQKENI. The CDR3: CASSPPAGGETQYF. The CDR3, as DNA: TGTGCCAGCTCACCACCGGCAGGGGGAGAGACCCAGTACTTC.